These 13 T cell receptor beta chains were sequenced from one sample in a study of blood T cell repertoires in COVID-19. Data came from immunoSEQ multiplex PCR; TCRdb stores just in-frame clones and leaves some out. The sample has 94,000 or so clones, approximately 80% seen once; the top ten hold about 25%. Sample: peripheral blood. The origin of the receptors is a man aged 60 to 69 with acute or convalescent COVID-19.

This chain joins TRBV7-8 and TRBJ1-1; D remains ambiguous. This CDR3 is 17 amino acids long. In germline, CDR1 is SGHVS, CDR2 FQNEAQ. Trimming stripped 0 bases from V and 1 base from J, with 15 bases between. The CDR3 DNA reads as TGTGCCAGCAGCTTAGCGTGGCGAAGGGCGGGGAACACTGAAGCTTTCTTT. Amino acid sequence: CASSLAWRRAGNTEAFF.

This chain connects TRBV27 to TRBJ1-1, with D possibly matching TRBD1 (5 bases). The CDR3 covers 14 residues. Germline V gene data show CDR1 as MNHEY and CDR2 as SMNVEV (reference sequence). V was trimmed by 2 bases and J by 1 base, leaving 8 bases between them. The CDR3: CASSLDRQNTEAFF. The CDR3 nucleotides are TGTGCCAGCAGTTTAGACAGACAGAACACTGAAGCTTTCTTT.

This sequence joins TRBV13 and TRBJ1-2; TRBD1 aligns across 7 bases. The germline V gene has CDR1 PRHDT and CDR2 FYEKMQ (reference sequence). V shed 8 bases, J shed 0 bases, and the junction held 9 bases outside the gene matches. The length of the CDR3 is 15 residues. This chain's CDR3 is CASGTGDPANYGYTF. The CDR3, as DNA: TGTGCCAGCGGAACAGGGGATCCAGCTAACTATGGCTACACCTTC. The whole variable domain, remainder taken from reference TRBV13 and TRBJ1-2, is AAGVIQSPRHLIKEKRETATLKCYPIPRHDTVYWYQQGPGQDPQFLISFYEKMQSDKGSIPDRFSAQQFSDYHSELNMSSLELGDSALYFCASGTGDPANYGYTFGSGTRLTVV.

The chain combines TRBV3-1 (or the pseudogene TRBV3-2) with TRBJ2-5, with TRBD2 matching 11 bases. In germline, CDR1 is LGHDT, CDR2 YNNKEL (reference sequence). The trim removed 1 base at V and 5 bases at J, leaving 12 bases unmatched. The CDR3 extends over 18 amino acids. The CDR3 bases are TGTGCCAGCAGCCAAGTCCATAGCGGGGGGGCCCCTGGGGAGACCCAGTACTTC. It is translated as CASSQVHSGGAPGETQYF.

V usage is TRBV4-3 and J usage is TRBJ2-1; D possibly corresponds to TRBD2 (6 bases). CDR3 length: 15 residues. V lost 4 bases, J lost 3 bases, and 13 bases lay in between. Germline V gene data show CDR1 as LGHNA and CDR2 as YSLEER. The CDR3 protein is CASSLRGNRYNEQFF. CDR3 in DNA: TGCGCCAGCAGCCTTCGGGGGAACCGCTACAATGAGCAGTTCTTC.

The chain joins TRBV19 to TRBJ2-2; D is possibly TRBD2 (6 bases). Germline CDR1 LNHDA, CDR2 SQIVND (reference sequence). The germline V and J ends were trimmed by 3 bases and 7 bases, with 24 bases remaining between them. The CDR3 runs to 18 residues. The CDR3 loop is CASSIPRGYGSGGGELFF. The CDR3 region has the DNA TGTGCCAGTAGTATCCCCCGGGGGTACGGGTCAGGTGGCGGGGAGCTGTTTTTT.

The rearrangement links TRBV7-8 to TRBJ2-7; possible D gene TRBD1, 6 bases. Trimming left V 0 bases short and J 1 base short, with 10 bases between. Germline CDR1 and CDR2: SGHVS and FQNEAQ. This CDR3 region has 15 residues. The CDR3 sequence is CASSLALRGSYEQYF. The CDR3 region has the DNA TGTGCCAGCAGCTTAGCGTTGAGGGGGTCCTACGAGCAGTACTTC.

The V and J genes are TRBV5-8 and TRBJ2-1; 8 nucleotides match TRBD1. Trimming took 5 bases from V and 8 from J; bases not matched to a gene: 12. The CDR3 is 15 amino acids. The germline CDR1 and CDR2 sequences are SGHTS and YDEGEE. CDR3: CASRGQGLRSYEQFF. DNA of the CDR3: TGTGCCAGCAGAGGACAGGGCCTGAGGAGCTATGAGCAGTTCTTC.

The rearrangement joins TRBV5-6 to TRBJ2-1, with TRBD2 identical over 7 bases. CDR1 is SGHDT and CDR2 is YYEEEE in the germline V gene. This CDR3 region has 16 residues. After removal of 4 bases from V and 0 bases from J, the junction contained 7 bases not matched to a gene. CDR3 DNA sequence: TGTGCCAGCAGCAGTTTCGGGGGGAGCTCCTACAATGAGCAGTTCTTC. Residues: CASSSFGGSSYNEQFF.

The rearrangement uses TRBV4-1 and TRBJ1-5; D is undetermined. This CDR3 is 16 amino acids long. The V gene's germline CDR1 is MGHRA and CDR2 YSYEKL. V was clipped by 0 bases and J by 0 bases, with 9 bases between them. CDR3 in amino acids: CASSQDQVNSNQPQHF. CDR3 nucleotides: TGCGCCAGCAGCCAAGATCAGGTTAATAGCAATCAGCCCCAGCATTTT.

The rearrangement links TRBV28 to TRBJ2-3, with 9 bases lining up with TRBD1. J was trimmed by 0 bases and V by 3 bases; bases with no gene match: 1. The length of the CDR3 is 15 residues. Germline loops: CDR1 MDHEN, CDR2 SYDVKM. CDR3 bases: TGTGCCAGCAGTTTTGGGACAGGGAGCACAGATACGCAGTATTTT. It specifies CASSFGTGSTDTQYF.

The J gene is TRBJ2-5, the V gene TRBV28; 8 positions match TRBD1. CDR3 length: 14 residues. Per the germline V gene, CDR1 is MDHEN and CDR2 is SYDVKM. V shed 2 bases and J 5 bases; nucleotides not matched to a gene: 4. CDR3 in amino acids: CASSLQGARETQYF. CDR3 DNA sequence: TGTGCCAGCAGTTTACAGGGGGCTCGGGAGACCCAGTACTTC.

CDR3 nucleotides: TGCGCCAGCAGCTTGGACAGGGGGTCCTACGAGCAGTACTTC. This encodes CASSLDRGSYEQYF. The V and J genes are TRBV5-1 and TRBJ2-7; 8 nucleotides align to TRBD1. The CDR3 loop spans 14 amino acids. Per the germline V gene, CDR1 is SGHRS and CDR2 is YFSETQ. After removal of 0 bases from V and 1 base from J, the junction contained 0 bases not matched to a gene. The full variable domain, in which reference TRBV5-1 and TRBJ2-7 provide the parts outside the CDR3, is KAGVTQTPRYLIKTRGQQVTLSCSPISGHRSVSWYQQTPGQGLQFLFEYFSETQRNKGNFPGRFSGRQFSNSRSEMNVSTLELGDSALYLCASSLDRGSYEQYFGPGTRLTVT.